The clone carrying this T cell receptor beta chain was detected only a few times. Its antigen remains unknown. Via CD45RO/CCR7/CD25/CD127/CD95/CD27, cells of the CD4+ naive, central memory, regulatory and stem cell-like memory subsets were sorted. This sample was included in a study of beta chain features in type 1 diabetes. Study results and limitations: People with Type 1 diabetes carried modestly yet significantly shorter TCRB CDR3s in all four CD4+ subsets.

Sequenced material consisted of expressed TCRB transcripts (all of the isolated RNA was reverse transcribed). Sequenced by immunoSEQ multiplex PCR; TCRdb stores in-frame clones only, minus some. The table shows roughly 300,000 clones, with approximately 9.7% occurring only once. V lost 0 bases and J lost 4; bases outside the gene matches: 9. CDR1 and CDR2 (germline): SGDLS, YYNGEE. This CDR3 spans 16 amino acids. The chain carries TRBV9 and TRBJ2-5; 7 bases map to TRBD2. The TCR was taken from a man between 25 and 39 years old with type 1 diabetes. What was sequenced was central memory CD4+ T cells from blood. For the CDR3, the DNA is TGTGCCAGCAGCGTAGACGGGGACTATAGTGGAGAGACCCAGTACTTC. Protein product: CASSVDGDYSGETQYF.